This T cell receptor (beta chain) was sequenced during a study of T cells expressing NK-cell markers. The CDR3 covers 13 residues. TCRdb reprocessed the 5' RACE reads and keeps a single row for each CDR3 protein, giving no DNA. The sample data list some 140,000 distinct CDR3 sequences. The sequenced sample consisted of blood T cells: a sorted CD56 or NKG2C T cell subset, CD4+ or CD8+ T cells, or bulk PBMC T cells (not recorded which). The sequence was obtained from a woman between 45 and 65 years old in good health. The genes are TRBV12-3 or TRBV12-4 and TRBJ1-3. The CDR3 loop is CASSDQAGNTIYF.